Included here is one T cell receptor beta chain sequence, with context. Profiled with immunoSEQ multiplex PCR; TCRdb holds only in-frame clones, not every one. The sample has 110,000 to 150,000 clones, almost 80% seen once. This entry is derived from a study of blood T cell repertoires in COVID-19. Germline CDR1 is SGHTA and CDR2 is FQGTGA. Unmatched junction bases numbered 9, after V lost 1 base and J lost 6 bases. The CDR3 loop spans 15 amino acids. The sample consisted of peripheral blood. J is TRBJ2-7 and V is TRBV7-3; 7 bases agree with TRBD2. The TCR originated in a man aged 45-65 years with active or convalescent COVID-19. This chain's CDR3 is CASSLNPVAGAEQYF. The CDR3 region has the DNA TGTGCCAGCAGCTTAAATCCTGTCGCGGGAGCCGAGCAGTACTTC.